The entry below gives a single T cell receptor (beta chain) sequence along with its context. Its binding antigen is unknown. No clone much larger than this one lies a single base away; base qualities are absent. The donors were healthy, HIV-negative adults with no recently reported acute infections or vaccinations. All donors were Caucasian adults living in Nashville, Tennessee, USA. CD4+ T cells were enriched through magnetic negative selection, after which naive cells were positively selected on CD45RA and the remaining negative fraction served as the memory subset. Blood was obtained by leukapheresis, after which PBMCs were separated by Ficoll-Histopaque density gradient centrifugation and cryopreserved in liquid nitrogen vapor phase. Purity and quantity of every magnetically sorted T cell population were checked by analytical flow cytometry. Genomic DNA was isolated from each sorted fraction and quantified by UV absorbance on a Nanodrop 2000c.

The record originates from a study of shared clonotypes between healthy human individuals (dated by TCRdb to about 2020). For context, the study as a whole: Three men and a couple of women, aged 18 to 49 years, made up the cohort. For each donor, CD4 naive and CD4 memory were each run on three plates, CD8 naive on two plates, and CD8 memory on one plate. Blood TCR repertoires of five healthy adults were deeply sequenced to estimate repertoire size and the extent of clonotype sharing between individuals. Different laboratories and diverse techniques were used to prepare libraries and sequence TCR repertoires, to increase sequencing depth and limit assay-specific biases. Per donor, leukapheresis produced somewhere between about 0.94 and 9.5 billion PBMCs.

Points the paper makes about the study in general: Higher generation probabilities were observed for clonotypes shared by all four sorted-subset donors than for non-shared clonotypes. Because the study included a small number of donors, the genetic and exposure-history diversity represented was limited. Across a handful of donors, around 5.4% of naive CD4, 3% to 4% of naive CD8, under 2.5% of memory CD4, and over 0.35% of memory CD8 clonotypes were shared. Naive subsets generally had larger estimated clonotype richness than memory subsets. Sampling was limited to blood, and TCR repertoires in tissue likely differ from TCR repertoires in blood. Pairwise subsampling led to the expectation that sequencing depth would affect the degree of clonotype sharing among donors. Even with the large sequencing depth, rarefaction of the sorted-subset datasets indicated that sequencing was incomplete.

CDR3 length: 15 amino acids, cysteine to phenylalanine. Of all the DNA, just the CDR3 is kept, 45 bases in frame from base 1. V and J are trimmed by 6 bases and 0 bases, and the gene matches miss 7 bases of the junction. Per the germline V gene, SGHRS is the CDR1 and YFSETQ is the CDR2. TCR CDR3 regions were amplified from genomic DNA by multiplex PCR using the deep immunoSEQ assay. Extracted genomic DNA from each cell subset was distributed evenly across all wells of several immunoSEQ 96-well plates, and each plate was treated as a replicate. For sorted subsets, around 200 ng genomic DNA, equal to about 30,000 T cell genomes, was loaded into each replicate PCR. Purified libraries were measured with a Qubit 3.0 fluorometer, size-checked on a Bioanalyzer 2100, and measured again with the KAPA Library Quantification kit. A separate single-read 150-cycle Illumina NextSeq 550 flow cell was used to sequence each immunoSEQ 96-well plate. Turning to the authors' computational methods: Because the immunoSEQ output included only junctional sequences and no quality scores, the filtering could not be the same as the filtering used for full-length reads. To assign V/J genes and CDR3, sequences were annotated against IMGT germline references using PyIR, a Python wrapper for IgBLAST v1.9. Reads with weak V/J assignments (E-value above 1e-6), missing CDR3, stop codons, out-of-frame junctions, or ambiguous translated residues were removed. A V3J clonotype was defined by an identical inferred V gene, J gene, and CDR3 amino acid sequence. Percentage overlap between repertoires was calculated by dividing the number of shared unique clonotypes by the size of the smaller repertoire. Richness of each repertoire was evaluated using RTK rarefaction, the Chao1 estimator, and Recon v2.1 estimates of unobserved clonotypes. Generation probabilities were computed with OLGA for all TCRbeta clonotypes obtained by the gDNA method from several donors. TCRdb took this table from immuneACCESS and kept in-frame rearrangements with V and J called. Such tables lack part of the clones; where checked against another copy, unresolved V genes explain under half of the gap, and the rest is unexplained. V and J calls and clone size are given by that table; D and trimming were obtained from the DNA. This sample lists some 680,000 clones; less than 80% were detected once. In total, the top ten clones hold around 1.8% of the sample.

The V and J genes are TRBV5-1 and TRBJ2-3, and TRBD2 aligns with 7 junction nucleotides. This clonotype originated in a woman aged 25 to 45 in good health. Sequenced material: memory CD4+ T cells sorted from blood. In the paper's terms, the cell subset or site label means: CD45RA-negative fraction. The DNA is TGCGCCAGCAAAGGAAGCGGGACTAGCACAGATACGCAGTATTTT. It translates to CASKGSGTSTDTQYF.